This paragraph covers one TCR beta chain sequence. It lacks a known antigen. There are no base qualities to consult, and no much larger clone falls within one base. Collaborating institutions collected whole blood in K2EDTA tubes following their own protocols. For TCRbeta analysis, collaborators shipped samples in one of three forms: frozen whole blood, isolated PBMCs, or DNA extracted from either of those sample types. Sequences LGHDT (CDR1) and YNNKEL (CDR2) are obtained from the germline V gene (reference sequence). Taken from cysteine to phenylalanine, the CDR3 has 14 residues. The CDR3 DNA has 42 bases and is translated from base 1. Clipping removes 5 bases from V and 5 bases from J, with 4 as the unmatched junction base count. The sample originates from a study of blood T cell repertoires in COVID-19 (TCRdb year 2020). Study-level background: Collaborator samples came from the United States, Italy and Spain and covered acute and convalescent phases of COVID-19. The material from the prospective study consisted of cDNA or gDNA derived from T cells, B-cell-depleted T cells, or PBMCs. Subjects who had been exposed to COVID-19, were actively infected with it, or had recovered from it provided the deeply sampled blood TCRbeta repertoires that made up the dataset. The repertoires were made available in a free public database intended to serve as a resource for research on the immune response to SARS-CoV-2. The samples were drawn from two sources: the first 160 participants of the ongoing ImmuneRACE study, and 950 to 1,500 subjects contributed by 6 global collaborators. Sample metadata almost always included a de-identified subject ID, COVID-19 status, age in years and sex. HLA class I and class II types, where available, came from metadata supplied by the sample provider rather than from assay-based typing. General conclusions and limits of the study: The amount of clinical and demographic metadata varied by source and participant and was provided uncurated.

The immunoSEQ Assay, a bias-controlled multiplex PCR, was used to amplify TCRbeta CDR3 regions from genomic DNA. In the paper's pipeline: Nucleated cell counts per sample were estimated from amplification of reference gene primers within the assay. To quantify the absolute abundance of each unique TCRbeta CDR3 rearrangement, sequence reads were collapsed and filtered. For each sample, productive Simpson clonality was calculated as the square root of Simpson's diversity index across productive rearrangements. The table comes from immuneACCESS by way of TCRdb, which keeps in-frame sequences with V and J called. Part of the clones is missing from these tables; in studies checked, under half for an unresolved V gene and the rest for unknown reasons. The DNA gave D and trimming, while V, J and clone size come from that table. The sample table holds roughly 30,000 clones, of which approximately 86% were seen once. The top ten constitute 60% to 65% of the sample.

The origin of this receptor is a man between 65 and 85 years old with acute or convalescent COVID-19. Sequenced input: peripheral blood. Here the chain combines TRBV3-1 (or the pseudogene TRBV3-2) and TRBJ2-3; 10 middle bases align to TRBD2. The CDR3 region: CASSSRTSGDTQYF. The base sequence is TGTGCCAGCAGCTCTCGGACTAGCGGAGATACGCAGTATTTT.